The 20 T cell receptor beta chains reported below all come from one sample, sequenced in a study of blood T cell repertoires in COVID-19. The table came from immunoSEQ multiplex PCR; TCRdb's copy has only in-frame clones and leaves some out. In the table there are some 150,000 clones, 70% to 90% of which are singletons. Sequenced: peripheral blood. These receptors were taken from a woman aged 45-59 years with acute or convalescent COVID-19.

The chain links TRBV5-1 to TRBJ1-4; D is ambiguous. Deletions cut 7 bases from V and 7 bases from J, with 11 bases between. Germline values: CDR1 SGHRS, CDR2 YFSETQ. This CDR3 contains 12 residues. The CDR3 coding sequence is TGCGCCAGCTCCACCCGGGGTGAAAAACTGTTTTTT. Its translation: CASSTRGEKLFF.

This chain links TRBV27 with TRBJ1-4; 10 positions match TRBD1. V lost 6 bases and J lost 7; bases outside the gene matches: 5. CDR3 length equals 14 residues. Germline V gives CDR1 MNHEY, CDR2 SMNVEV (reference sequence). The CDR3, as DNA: TGTGCCAGCAGAGGCCGGGACAGGGGTGAAAAACTGTTTTTT. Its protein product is CASRGRDRGEKLFF.

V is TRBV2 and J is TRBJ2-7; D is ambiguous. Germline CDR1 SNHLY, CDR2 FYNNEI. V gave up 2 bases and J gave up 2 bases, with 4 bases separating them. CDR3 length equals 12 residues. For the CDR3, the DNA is TGTGCCAGCAGTGAACGAGCCTACGAGCAGTACTTC. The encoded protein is CASSERAYEQYF.

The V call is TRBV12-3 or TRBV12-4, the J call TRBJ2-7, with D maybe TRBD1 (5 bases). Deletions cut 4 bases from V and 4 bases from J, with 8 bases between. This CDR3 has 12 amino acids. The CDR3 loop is CASSWTLYEQYF. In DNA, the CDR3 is TGTGCCAGCAGTTGGACACTTTACGAGCAGTACTTC.

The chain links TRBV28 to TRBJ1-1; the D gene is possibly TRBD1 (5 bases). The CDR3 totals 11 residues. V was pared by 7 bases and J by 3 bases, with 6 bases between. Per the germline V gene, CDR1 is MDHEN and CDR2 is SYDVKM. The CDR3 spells CASTGDTEAFF. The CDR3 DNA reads TGTGCCAGCACGGGGGACACTGAAGCTTTCTTT.

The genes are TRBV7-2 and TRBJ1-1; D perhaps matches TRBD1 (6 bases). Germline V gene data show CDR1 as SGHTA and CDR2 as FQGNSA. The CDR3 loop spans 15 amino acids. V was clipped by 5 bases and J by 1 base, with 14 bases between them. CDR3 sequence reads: CASSPTPDRNTEAFF. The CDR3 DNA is TGTGCCAGCAGCCCGACTCCGGACAGGAACACTGAAGCTTTCTTT.

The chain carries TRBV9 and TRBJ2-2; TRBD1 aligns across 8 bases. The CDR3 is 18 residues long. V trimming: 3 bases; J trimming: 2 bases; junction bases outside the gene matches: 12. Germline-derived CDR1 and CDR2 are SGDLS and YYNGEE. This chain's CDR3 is CASSATGTGLENTGELFF. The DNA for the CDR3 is TGTGCCAGCAGCGCCACCGGGACAGGCCTTGAAAACACCGGGGAGCTGTTTTTT.

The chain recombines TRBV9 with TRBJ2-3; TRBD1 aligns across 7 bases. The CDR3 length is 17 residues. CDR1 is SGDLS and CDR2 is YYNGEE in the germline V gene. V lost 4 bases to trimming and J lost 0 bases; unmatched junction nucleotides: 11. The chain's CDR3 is CASSSPGQFSSTDTQYF. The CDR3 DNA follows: TGTGCCAGCAGCTCTCCGGGACAGTTTTCTAGCACAGATACGCAGTATTTT.

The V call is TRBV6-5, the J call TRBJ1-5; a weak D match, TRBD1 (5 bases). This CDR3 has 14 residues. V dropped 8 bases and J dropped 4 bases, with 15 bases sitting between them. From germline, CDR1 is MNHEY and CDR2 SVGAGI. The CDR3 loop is CASAYQGSNQPQHF. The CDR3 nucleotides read TGTGCCAGCGCATATCAGGGTTCTAATCAGCCCCAGCATTTT.

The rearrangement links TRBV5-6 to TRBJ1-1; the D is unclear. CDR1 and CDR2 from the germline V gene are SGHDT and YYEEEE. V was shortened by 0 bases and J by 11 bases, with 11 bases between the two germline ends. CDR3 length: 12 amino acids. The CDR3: CASSLDATRAFF. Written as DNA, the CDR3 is TGTGCCAGCAGCTTGGATGCCACCAGGGCTTTCTTT.

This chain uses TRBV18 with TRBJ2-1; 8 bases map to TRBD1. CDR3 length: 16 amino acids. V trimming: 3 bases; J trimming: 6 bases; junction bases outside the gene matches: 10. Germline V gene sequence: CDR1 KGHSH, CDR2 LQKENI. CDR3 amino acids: CASSPMDREVGNEQFF. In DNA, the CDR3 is TGTGCCAGCTCACCTATGGACAGGGAAGTGGGCAATGAGCAGTTCTTC.

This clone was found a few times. CDR3 DNA sequence: TGTGCCAGCAGCTTGGAAGGTGGCAGGGGGCCTCATGGCTACACCTTC. It translates to CASSLEGGRGPHGYTF. This chain uses TRBV5-5 with TRBJ1-2; 8 nucleotides align to TRBD1. Germline V gene lookup returns CDR1 SGHKS and CDR2 YYEKEE (reference sequence). The V and J ends lost 0 bases and 6 bases, in that order; junction bases with no gene match: 10. This CDR3 contains 16 residues.

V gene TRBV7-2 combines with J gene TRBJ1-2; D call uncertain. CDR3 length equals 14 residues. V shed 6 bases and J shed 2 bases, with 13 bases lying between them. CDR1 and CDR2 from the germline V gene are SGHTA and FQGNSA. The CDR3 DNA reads TGTGCCAGCAGGAGGGAGGCGGGGAACTATGGCTACACCTTC. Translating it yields CASRREAGNYGYTF.

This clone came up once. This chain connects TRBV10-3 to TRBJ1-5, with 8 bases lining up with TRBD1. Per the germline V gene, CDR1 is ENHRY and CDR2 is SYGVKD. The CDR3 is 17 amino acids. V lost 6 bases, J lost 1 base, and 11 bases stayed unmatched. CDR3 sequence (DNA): TGTGCCATCAGCCCATCCGGACAGGGCGGCAGCAATCAGCCCCAGCATTTT. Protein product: CAISPSGQGGSNQPQHF.

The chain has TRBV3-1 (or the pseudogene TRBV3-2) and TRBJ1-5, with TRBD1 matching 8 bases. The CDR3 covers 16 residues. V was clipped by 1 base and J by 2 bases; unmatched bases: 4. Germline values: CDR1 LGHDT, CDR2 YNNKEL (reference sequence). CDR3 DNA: TGTGCCAGCAGCCAAGGGACAGGGATCCGCAATCAGCCCCAGCATTTT. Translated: CASSQGTGIRNQPQHF.

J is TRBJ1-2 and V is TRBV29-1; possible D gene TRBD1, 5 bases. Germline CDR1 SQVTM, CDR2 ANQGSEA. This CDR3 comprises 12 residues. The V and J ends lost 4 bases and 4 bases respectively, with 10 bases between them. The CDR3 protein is CSVAGAGYGYTF. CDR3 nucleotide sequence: TGCAGCGTTGCTGGGGCAGGCTATGGCTACACCTTC.

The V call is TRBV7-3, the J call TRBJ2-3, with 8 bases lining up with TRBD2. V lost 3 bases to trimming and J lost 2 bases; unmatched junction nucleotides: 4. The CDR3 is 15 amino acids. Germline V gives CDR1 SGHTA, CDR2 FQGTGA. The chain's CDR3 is CASSFAGGHTDTQYF. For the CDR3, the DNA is TGTGCCAGCAGCTTTGCGGGGGGCCACACAGATACGCAGTATTTT.

The CDR3 nucleotides read TGTGCCAGCAGCTTAGGGACAACGACATCCTACAATGAGCAGTTCTTC. This gives the protein CASSLGTTTSYNEQFF. This rearrangement joins TRBV11-3 to TRBJ2-1; TRBD1 is a possible D gene (5 bases). Trimming pared 1 base from V and 1 base from J, leaving 11 bases between. This CDR3 has 16 amino acids. CDR1 and CDR2 from the germline V gene are SGHNT and YENEEA.

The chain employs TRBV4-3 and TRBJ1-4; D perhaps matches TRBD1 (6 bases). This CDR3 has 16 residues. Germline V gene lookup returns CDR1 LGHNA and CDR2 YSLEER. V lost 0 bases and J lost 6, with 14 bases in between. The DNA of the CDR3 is TGCGCCAGCAGCCAAGATCGGCCAGGGGAGTATGAAAAACTGTTTTTT. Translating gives CASSQDRPGEYEKLFF.

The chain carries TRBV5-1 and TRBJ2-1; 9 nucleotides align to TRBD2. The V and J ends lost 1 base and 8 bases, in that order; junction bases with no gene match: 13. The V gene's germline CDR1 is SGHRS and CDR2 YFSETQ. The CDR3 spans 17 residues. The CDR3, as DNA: TGCGCCAGCAGCTTGCATTCGGGTAGCGGGGGCATCGATGAGCAGTTCTTC. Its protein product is CASSLHSGSGGIDEQFF.